Listed below are T cell receptor beta chains from one sample, sequenced in a study of beta chain features in type 1 diabetes. Clones were read by immunoSEQ multiplex PCR, and TCRdb kept only the in-frame ones, dropping some. The sample has some 350,000 clones; 9.6% are singletons. The material sequenced was central memory CD4+ T cells from blood. These receptors came from a man aged 25 to 45 with type 1 diabetes. Each CDR3 is given without its conserved first and last residue.

len: 13; v_gene: TRBV28; j_gene: TRBJ2-7; CDR3aa: ASSPSGTGDYEQY
len: 11; v_gene: TRBV27; j_gene: TRBJ2-7; CDR3aa: ASSFQSSYEQY
len: 15; v_gene: TRBV28; j_gene: TRBJ2-3; CDR3aa: ASTPLPLAGTTDTQY
len: 14; v_gene: TRBV18; j_gene: TRBJ2-7; CDR3aa: ASSLPTSGGWYEQY
len: 11; v_gene: TRBV5-1; j_gene: TRBJ2-7; CDR3aa: ASSLQATYEQY
len: 12; v_gene: TRBV11-2; j_gene: TRBJ1-1; CDR3aa: ASSLVGLNTEAF
len: 13; v_gene: TRBV4-3; j_gene: TRBJ2-4; CDR3aa: ASSQERQWKNIQY
len: 12; v_gene: TRBV7-9; j_gene: TRBJ1-4; CDR3aa: ASSPALMNEKLF
len: 12; v_gene: TRBV11-2; j_gene: TRBJ2-3; CDR3aa: ASSIGQKADTQY
len: 12; v_gene: TRBV19; j_gene: TRBJ2-1; CDR3aa: ASSPGTPDNEQF
len: 11; v_gene: TRBV7-8; j_gene: TRBJ2-3; CDR3aa: ASSSLNTDTQY
len: 12; v_gene: TRBV7-9; j_gene: TRBJ1-2; CDR3aa: ASSGGTGSYGYT
len: 13; v_gene: TRBV5-1; j_gene: TRBJ1-3; CDR3aa: ASSMSDSSGNTIY
len: 12; v_gene: TRBV27; j_gene: TRBJ1-4; CDR3aa: ASSPGQGSEKLF
len: 10; v_gene: TRBV27; j_gene: TRBJ1-2; CDR3aa: ASSFRGYGYT
len: 14; v_gene: TRBV5-4; j_gene: TRBJ2-2; CDR3aa: ASSLRAGRGTGELF
len: 13; v_gene: TRBV4-3; j_gene: TRBJ1-3; CDR3aa: ASSPQLGPGNTIY
len: 11; v_gene: TRBV19; j_gene: TRBJ2-7; CDR3aa: ASSIKQGYEQY
len: 11; v_gene: TRBV28; j_gene: TRBJ2-4; CDR3aa: ASSLITVGIQY
len: 14; v_gene: TRBV11-2; j_gene: TRBJ2-5; CDR3aa: ASSLERDSYQETQY
len: 12; v_gene: TRBV15; j_gene: TRBJ2-2; CDR3aa: ATSSQSNTGELF
len: 13; v_gene: TRBV9; j_gene: TRBJ2-2; CDR3aa: ASSVGQGDTGELF
len: 14; v_gene: TRBV19; j_gene: TRBJ2-2; CDR3aa: ASSFPKAGGTGELF
len: 11; v_gene: TRBV27; j_gene: TRBJ1-5; CDR3aa: ASSLRQNQPQH
len: 12; v_gene: TRBV7-9; j_gene: TRBJ2-2; CDR3aa: ASNLYRGRGELF
len: 10; v_gene: TRBV10-3; j_gene: TRBJ1-1; CDR3aa: AISEGPIGAF
len: 11; v_gene: TRBV27; j_gene: TRBJ1-2; CDR3aa: ASRPGLNYGYT
len: 20; v_gene: TRBV19; j_gene: TRBJ2-1; CDR3aa: ASSEGALGPLHSYASLNEQF